This paragraph reports one T cell receptor (beta chain). Its antigen is currently unknown. The study made its TRB cDNA libraries by 5' RACE, adding UMI labels. TCRdb reprocessed the 5' RACE reads and stores each CDR3 protein as one record, lacking DNA. In total, the table holds about 51,000 distinct CDR3 sequences. This entry belongs to a study of CXCR3-negative and CXCR3-positive naive CD8 T cells. Study observations and caveats: Relative to CXCR3-negative naive cells, CXCR3-positive naive cells had more hydrophobic TRB CDR3s.

The CDR3 has 17 residues. Germline V gene lookup returns CDR1 SGDLS and CDR2 YYNGEE. The rearrangement joins TRBV9 to TRBJ2-2. The material sequenced was naive CXCR3+ CD8+ T cells from blood. Subset denoted: CD45RO-CCR7+CD27+CD95- naive CD8+ T cells expressing CXCR3 (TNR3+). This TCR came from a human donor in good health. Some clones in this sample may be carry-over from other donors' samples. The CDR3 sequence: CASSVARSSANTGELFF.